The sequence of this TCR beta chain was determined in a study of T cell responses to AZD1222 COVID-19 vaccine. The CDR3 totals 13 residues. V lost 4 bases to trimming and J lost 3 bases, with 7 bases between them. Germline V gene data show CDR1 as ENHRY and CDR2 as SYGVKD. This clone was counted a few times. Data came from immunoSEQ multiplex PCR; TCRdb stores just in-frame clones and leaves some out. The table includes under 150,000 clones, 91% detected once. The sequenced sample was peripheral blood, obtained on day 0 of AZD1222 vaccination. V and J are TRBV10-3 and TRBJ2-1, with D possibly TRBD1 on 5 matching bases. The sequence came from an adult in good health. The CDR3 reads CAISGQGYNEQFF. The CDR3 DNA reads as TGTGCCATCAGTGGTCAGGGCTACAATGAGCAGTTCTTC.